This T cell receptor beta chain appears in the sequencing data of a study of blood T cell repertoires in COVID-19. Study as a whole: Samples representing acute and convalescent COVID-19 were sourced from the United States, Italy and Spain. From T cells, B-cell-depleted T cells, or PBMCs came the material, which was cDNA or gDNA.

This CDR3 is 17 amino acids long. Trimming took 6 bases from V and 4 from J, leaving 22 bases between them. Germline assignment: CDR1 SNHLY and CDR2 FYNNEI. Enrolled through a virtual design, the participants were between 18 and 89 years of age and came from 24 US areas. Self-reported history from a screening survey and questionnaire set each donor's cohort. The protocol was immunoSEQ multiplex PCR, while the TCRdb copy is restricted to in-frame clones and leaves out a portion. The data show a few hundred thousand clones, with 87% seen just once and roughly 1.9% held by the top ten. This TCR was recovered from a man aged 35 to 55 in a cohort exposed to, infected with or recovered from COVID-19 (not recorded which). Material for sequencing was PBMCs or T cells enriched from blood (not recorded which). This chain links TRBV2 with TRBJ1-5, with D maybe TRBD1 (6 bases). As DNA, the CDR3 is TGTGCCAGCAGCTCTTCAACAGGGACCTCCGCAAATCAGCCCCAGCATTTT. Amino acid sequence: CASSSSTGTSANQPQHF.